A single T cell receptor (beta chain) is shown here with its context. In the source study's methods: Cell counts per sample came from amplifying reference gene primers. Using immunoSEQ multiplex PCR, the repertoire was profiled, and TCRdb retains in-frame clones only, with some absent. The DNA was the basis for D and trimming; V, J and clone size are from that table. The sample comprises fewer than 95,000 clones, just over 85% of which are singletons, and roughly 5% rests with the top ten. CDR3 length: 14 amino acids. The V gene's germline CDR1 is LGHNA and CDR2 YSLEER. V lost 1 base to trimming and J lost 1 base, with 5 bases between them. The data belong to a study of blood T cell repertoires in COVID-19. The overall study: Acute and convalescent COVID-19 samples came from the United States, Italy and Spain. PBMCs, B-cell-depleted T cells, or T cells were the source of the cDNA or gDNA that made up the material.

The source material was peripheral blood. This chain joins TRBV4-3 and TRBJ1-3; D remains unclear. The sequence came from a woman at least 80 years old with acute or convalescent COVID-19. The CDR3 spells CASSQGASGNTIYF. CDR3 nucleotide sequence: TGCGCCAGCAGCCAAGGTGCGTCTGGAAACACCATATATTTT.